One sample yielded the 15 T cell receptor beta chains listed below, sequenced in a study of T cell clonality in common variable immunodeficiency (dated by TCRdb to the mid-2010s). Library prep was done by the immunoSEQ multiplex PCR assay. This immuneACCESS table, as held by TCRdb, lists in-frame sequences with V and J called but not all clones. Of the missing ones, under half trace to an unresolved V gene in checked studies; the others have no known cause. This sample shows tens of thousands of clones, and none of them turns up only once. More than 10% of the sample is taken by the ten largest. The sequencing input was peripheral blood mononuclear cells. These receptors were obtained from a person aged 18 to 75 in good health.

This clone was detected many times. The sequenced part of the CDR3 DNA is TGTGCCAGCAGTTTACGACAGGGCGGTAGTGAAAAA. Translated: CASSLRQGGSEK. The CDR3, in full, reads CASSLRQGGSEKLFF. The chain joins TRBV28 to TRBJ1-4, with 7 bases fitting TRBD1. The read gets to within 3 residues of the CDR3 end, and the germline J gene fills in the rest. The CDR3 is made up of 15 amino acids. J was trimmed by 7 bases and V by 2 bases; bases with no gene match: 7. The germline V gene encodes CDR1 MDHEN and CDR2 SYDVKM.

This clone appeared many times. The CDR3 bases that were read are TGTGCCAGCAGCGTAGGGGTATTGGACAGTCAAGAGACC. Its protein is CASSVGVLDSQET. The whole CDR3 sequence reads CASSVGVLDSQETQYF. The chain is built from TRBV9 and TRBJ2-5; perhaps TRBD1 as D (6 bases). The read halts 3 residues ahead of the CDR3 end, with the missing end drawn from the germline J gene. The germline gives CDR1 SGDLS, CDR2 YYNGEE. Trimming left V 0 bases short and J 2 bases short, with 14 bases between. The CDR3 is 16 residues long.

This clone was seen repeatedly, ten times or more. The read ends 3 residues before the CDR3 terminus; that terminus is restored from the germline J gene. The V and J genes are TRBV27 and TRBJ2-4; no clear D gene. The germline gives CDR1 MNHEY, CDR2 SMNVEV (reference sequence). V lost 6 bases and J lost 1, with 13 bases in between. This CDR3 region has 15 residues. The CDR3 here is CASRASMGAKNIQYF. The covered CDR3 bases are TGTGCCAGCAGGGCCTCGATGGGCGCCAAAAACATT.

This clone was counted ten times or more. From the germline J gene comes the end of the CDR3, since the read stops 3 residues before it. The V call is TRBV7-2, the J call TRBJ2-5; D is possibly TRBD1 (5 bases). V was cut by 1 base and J by 4 bases, with 10 bases left in between. This CDR3 comprises 14 residues. Germline V gene data show CDR1 as SGHTA and CDR2 as FQGNSA. The part of the CDR3 DNA that was read is TGTGCCAGCAGCTTAGGGGGCCGAGGAGAGACC. Protein product: CASSLGGRGET. The whole CDR3 sequence reads CASSLGGRGETQYF.

This clone was seen repeatedly, ten times or more. The CDR3 goes on 3 residues after the read ends, and that part is filled in from the germline J gene. The chain joins TRBV2 to TRBJ1-6, with 8 nucleotides matching TRBD1. CDR1 and CDR2 from the germline V gene are SNHLY and FYNNEI. The V gene end was trimmed by 1 base and the J gene end by 9 bases; junction bases not matched to a gene: 5. This CDR3 is built from 15 residues. The CDR3 reads CASSEVRGQGSPLHF. The sequenced CDR3 bases are TGTGCCAGCAGTGAAGTCAGGGGGCAGGGTTCACCC.

This clone was found many times. The CDR3 goes on 3 residues after the read ends, and that part is filled in from the germline J gene. The V call is TRBV20-1, the J call TRBJ1-6, with D perhaps TRBD1 (5 bases). Germline V gene lookup returns CDR1 DFQATT and CDR2 SNEGSKA (reference sequence). CDR3 length equals 13 residues. V was pared by 4 bases and J by 9 bases, with 13 bases between. CDR3: CSAMTDLGSPLHF. CDR3 DNA (partial): TGCAGTGCTATGACAGACTTAGGTTCACCC.

This clone occurred a few times. Coverage ceases 3 residues before the CDR3 finishes, and the germline J gene fills in the end. The chain is built from TRBV5-1 and TRBJ1-3; 9 bases agree with TRBD1. The CDR3 sequence is 13 residues long. Germline V lookup: CDR1 SGHRS, CDR2 YFSETQ. After removal of 4 bases from V and 8 bases from J, the junction contained 4 bases not matched to a gene. CDR3 DNA, as far as it was read: TGCGCCAGCAGCGGGACAGGGATAGACACC. This gives the protein CASSGTGIDT. The whole CDR3 is CASSGTGIDTIYF. The full variable domain, rest sourced from reference TRBV5-1 and TRBJ1-3, is KAGVTQTPRYLIKTRGQQVTLSCSPISGHRSVSWYQQTPGQGLQFLFEYFSETQRNKGNFPGRFSGRQFSNSRSEMNVSTLELGDSALYLCASSGTGIDTIYFGEGSWLTVV.

This clone has at least ten counts. Sequencing ends 3 residues short of the CDR3 end; the germline J gene provides the rest. J is TRBJ2-1 and V is TRBV18; D uncertain. Trimming left V 3 bases short and J 8 bases short, with 14 bases between. Per germline, CDR1 KGHSH and CDR2 LQKENI. The CDR3 contains 14 residues. The CDR3 sequence: CASSPDFPSYEQFF. CDR3 bases read: TGTGCCAGCTCACCCGACTTCCCCAGCTATGAG.

Comments on this clone: Read data end 3 residues before the CDR3 end; the end is taken from the germline J gene. The chain is built from TRBV13 and TRBJ1-3; the D gene is possibly TRBD1 (6 bases). Germline CDR1 and CDR2: PRHDT and FYEKMQ (reference sequence). Deletions cut 8 bases from V and 4 bases from J, with 15 bases between. This CDR3 comprises 14 residues. Incomplete CDR3 DNA: TGTGCCAGCCTTCGGGCAGGGGCAGGAAACACC. It encodes CASLRAGAGNT. The full CDR3 protein reads CASLRAGAGNTIYF.

This clone has only a few counts. The read ends 3 residues shy of where the CDR3 ends; the end is completed using the germline J gene. The chain combines TRBV2 with TRBJ1-1; maybe TRBD1 (5 bases). The V and J ends lost 1 base and 2 bases respectively, with 20 bases between them. The CDR3 runs 18 residues. Looked up from germline, CDR1 is SNHLY and CDR2 is FYNNEI. The CDR3 bases that were read are TGTGCCAGCAGTGAAGGTGCTTTTGGGCGGGGCTTAAACACTGAA. It encodes CASSEGAFGRGLNTE. The CDR3 reads in full as CASSEGAFGRGLNTEAFF.

This clone has ten or more counts. From the germline J gene comes the end of the CDR3, since the read stops 3 residues before it. V gene TRBV5-1 combines with J gene TRBJ1-1; TRBD1 matches at 9 bases. Trimming removed 3 bases from V and 0 bases from J; junction bases left unmatched: 3. This CDR3 is built from 15 residues. Germline V gives CDR1 SGHRS, CDR2 YFSETQ. The part of the CDR3 DNA that was read is TGCGCCAGCAGCTGGACAGGGGCGTTGAACACTGAA. This codes for CASSWTGALNTE. The entire CDR3 is CASSWTGALNTEAFF.

This clone was seen repeatedly, ten times or more. From the germline J gene comes the end of the CDR3, since the read stops 3 residues before it. The rearrangement joins TRBV20-1 to TRBJ1-4; D unclear. Germline assignment: CDR1 DFQATT and CDR2 SNEGSKA (reference sequence). This CDR3 has 14 amino acids. Incomplete CDR3 DNA: TGCAGCGCTGGACGGGGTGCAACTAATGAAAAA. Translated: CSAGRGATNEK. The CDR3, in full, reads CSAGRGATNEKLFF.

By frequency in the sample, this clone is large (0.1 to 1%). The read ends 3 residues before the CDR3 terminus; that terminus is restored from the germline J gene. The chain has TRBV7-9 and TRBJ1-2, with unresolved D. The V and J ends lost 5 bases and 5 bases respectively, with 15 bases between them. Germline values: CDR1 SEHNR, CDR2 FQNEAQ (reference sequence). This CDR3 is built from 14 residues. The CDR3 spells CASSNGVLGYGYTF. Incomplete CDR3 DNA: TGTGCCAGCAGCAACGGTGTATTAGGGTATGGC.

This clone came up a few times. A far larger clone is one nucleotide away, so this likely arose from a read error. The CDR3 is cut off 3 residues early in the read; its end comes from the germline J gene. The rearrangement uses TRBV30 and TRBJ1-2; D is possibly TRBD1 (6 bases). Per germline, CDR1 GTSNPN and CDR2 SVGIG (reference sequence). CDR3 size: 11 residues. The CDR3 region is CAWRGYRDYTF. The part of the CDR3 DNA that was read is TGTGCCTGGAGGGGATACAGGGAC.

This clone showed up many times. The CDR3 is cut off 3 residues early in the read; its end comes from the germline J gene. The chain joins TRBV5-1 to TRBJ1-4; no clear D. This CDR3 region has 13 residues. Trimming took 4 bases from V and 4 from J, leaving 8 bases between them. Germline CDR1 reads SGHRS; CDR2 reads YFSETQ. CDR3 DNA (partial): TGCGCCAGCAGCCCCCGAGGTAATGAAAAA. This sequence encodes CASSPRGNEK. From start to end, the CDR3 is CASSPRGNEKLFF.